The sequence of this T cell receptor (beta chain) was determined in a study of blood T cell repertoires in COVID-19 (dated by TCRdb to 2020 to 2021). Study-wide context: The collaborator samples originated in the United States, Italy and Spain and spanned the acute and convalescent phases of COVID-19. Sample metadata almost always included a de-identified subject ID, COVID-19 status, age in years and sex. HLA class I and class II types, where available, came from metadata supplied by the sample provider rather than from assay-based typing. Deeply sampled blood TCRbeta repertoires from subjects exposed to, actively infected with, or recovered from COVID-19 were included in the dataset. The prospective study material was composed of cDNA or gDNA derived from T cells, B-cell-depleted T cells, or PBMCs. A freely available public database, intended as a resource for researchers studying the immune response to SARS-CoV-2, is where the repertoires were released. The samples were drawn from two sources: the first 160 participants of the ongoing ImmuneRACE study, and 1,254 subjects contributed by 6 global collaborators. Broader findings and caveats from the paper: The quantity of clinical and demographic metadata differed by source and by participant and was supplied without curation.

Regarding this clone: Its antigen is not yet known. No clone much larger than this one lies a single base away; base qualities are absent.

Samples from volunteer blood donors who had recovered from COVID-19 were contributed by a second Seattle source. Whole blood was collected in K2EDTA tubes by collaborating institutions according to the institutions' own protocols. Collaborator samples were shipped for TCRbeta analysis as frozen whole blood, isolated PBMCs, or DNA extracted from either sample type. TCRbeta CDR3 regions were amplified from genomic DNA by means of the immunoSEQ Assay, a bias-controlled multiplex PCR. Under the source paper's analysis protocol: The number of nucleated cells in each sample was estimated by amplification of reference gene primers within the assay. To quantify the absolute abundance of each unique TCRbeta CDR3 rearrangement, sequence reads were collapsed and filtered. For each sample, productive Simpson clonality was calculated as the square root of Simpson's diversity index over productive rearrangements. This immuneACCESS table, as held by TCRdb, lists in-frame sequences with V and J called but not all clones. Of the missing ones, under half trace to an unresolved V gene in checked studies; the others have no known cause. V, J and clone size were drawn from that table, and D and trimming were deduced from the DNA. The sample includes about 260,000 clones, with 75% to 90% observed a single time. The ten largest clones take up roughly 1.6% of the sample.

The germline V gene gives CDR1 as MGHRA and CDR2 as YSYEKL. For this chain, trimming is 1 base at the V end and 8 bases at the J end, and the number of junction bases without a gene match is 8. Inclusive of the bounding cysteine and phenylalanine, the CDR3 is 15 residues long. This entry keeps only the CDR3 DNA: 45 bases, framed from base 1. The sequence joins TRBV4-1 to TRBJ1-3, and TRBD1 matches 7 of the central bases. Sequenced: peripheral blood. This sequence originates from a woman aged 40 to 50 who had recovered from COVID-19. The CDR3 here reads CASSQGAGQAYTIYF. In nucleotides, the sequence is TGCGCCAGCAGCCAAGGCGCCGGACAGGCCTACACCATATATTTT.